This entry lists 10 T cell receptor beta chains sequenced from one sample in a study of T cells after yellow fever vaccination. TCRdb fed the 5' RACE reads into MiXCR, producing one record per CDR3 protein. The sample holds under 550,000 distinct CDR3 sequences, roughly 22% seen once. This specimen consisted of PBMCs, obtained roughly 20 days after the first yellow fever vaccination. The receptors shown here come from a man aged 18-30 years who received the YFV17D yellow fever vaccine.

This clonotype was counted many times. This chain joins TRBV29-1 and TRBJ2-2, with D unresolved. The germline V and J ends were trimmed by 0 bases and 6 bases, with 5 bases remaining between them. Germline-derived CDR1 and CDR2 are SQVTM and ANQGSEA. The CDR3 runs 12 residues. For the CDR3, the DNA is TGCAGCGTTGAAGATTCTCCCGGGGAGCTGTTTTTT. This codes for CSVEDSPGELFF.

There are a few counts of this clonotype. Here the CDR3 reads CASSGGLLPSYNEQFF. CDR3 sequence (DNA): TGTGCCAGCAGTGGGGGACTCCTCCCCTCCTACAATGAGCAGTTCTTC. The rearrangement uses TRBV12-3 or TRBV12-4 and TRBJ2-1; D is possibly TRBD2 (6 bases). There are 16 residues in the CDR3. V was shortened by 5 bases and J by 0 bases, with 14 bases between the two germline ends.

The gene calls are TRBV5-1 and TRBJ2-7; a weak D match, TRBD2 (6 bases). There are 14 residues in the CDR3. The germline V and J ends were trimmed by 4 bases and 4 bases, with 15 bases remaining between them. Looked up from germline, CDR1 is SGHRS and CDR2 is YFSETQ. The CDR3 DNA is TGCGCCAGCAGCCCGACGGGACTCTTGTACGAGCAGTACTTC. The encoded protein is CASSPTGLLYEQYF.

The chain employs TRBV30 and TRBJ2-7, with 9 bases fitting TRBD1. This CDR3 has 13 amino acids. Unmatched junction bases numbered 5, after V lost 4 bases and J lost 4 bases. Germline CDR1 is GTSNPN and CDR2 is SVGIG (reference sequence). CDR3 loop: CAWKDRGWYEQYF. The CDR3 DNA reads TGTGCCTGGAAGGACAGGGGATGGTACGAGCAGTACTTC. Full variable domain (remainder filled in from reference TRBV30 and TRBJ2-7): SQTIHQWPATLVQPVGSPLSLECTVEGTSNPNLYWYRQAAGRGLQLLFYSVGIGQISSEVPQNLSASRPQDRQFILSSKKLLLSDSGFYLCAWKDRGWYEQYFGPGTRLTVT.

This clonotype was counted a few times. For the CDR3, the DNA is TGTGCCAGCAGTCTCTTGACAGGGGGCCTGGGCAATGAGCAGTTCTTC. It encodes CASSLLTGGLGNEQFF. The chain is built from TRBV6-1 and TRBJ2-1; 10 nucleotides align to TRBD1. This CDR3 spans 16 amino acids. V dropped 5 bases and J dropped 6; count of bases not matched to a gene: 10. Germline loops: CDR1 MNHNS, CDR2 SASEGT.

The J gene is TRBJ2-2, the V gene TRBV5-1; D is perhaps TRBD1 (6 bases). CDR1 and CDR2 (germline): SGHRS, YFSETQ. The CDR3 contains 16 residues. V lost 1 base to trimming and J lost 4 bases, with 14 bases between them. The CDR3, as DNA: TGCGCCAGCAGCTTGAGTCCGGGACAAGTCACCGGGGAGCTGTTTTTT. It encodes CASSLSPGQVTGELFF.

In this sample, this clonotype turned up a few times. The V gene is TRBV11-2, the J gene TRBJ2-2; 10 bases match TRBD2. Germline V gene lookup returns CDR1 SGHAT and CDR2 FQNNGV. The CDR3 has 17 amino acids. With 6 bases clipped from V and 3 bases from J, the junction kept 10 bases outside the gene matches. As DNA, the CDR3 is TGTGCCAGCAGGAAAGTCCGCCTAGCGGGGGACACCGGGGAGCTGTTTTTT. Translating it yields CASRKVRLAGDTGELFF.

This clonotype was found a few times. The CDR3 DNA reads as TGTGCCAGCAGTTTTACGGGACTCTACAATGAGCAGTTCTTC. Its protein product is CASSFTGLYNEQFF. The V gene is TRBV12-3 or TRBV12-4, the J gene TRBJ2-1; a possible D gene is TRBD2 (6 bases). This CDR3 spans 14 amino acids. With 3 bases removed from V and 3 bases from J, the gap between germline ends came to 9 bases.

The V and J genes are TRBV11-2 and TRBJ1-2, with a weak D call TRBD1 (5 bases). There are 16 residues in the CDR3. Germline V gene lookup returns CDR1 SGHAT and CDR2 FQNNGV. The V end was cut by 6 bases, the J end by 6 bases, with 23 bases between. CDR3 sequence reads: CASRAPYEGLEDGYTF. The CDR3 region has the DNA TGTGCCAGCAGGGCCCCGTATGAGGGGCTAGAGGATGGCTACACCTTC.

V is TRBV20-1 and J is TRBJ2-4; 11 bases match TRBD1. The CDR3 has 14 residues. Germline V gives CDR1 DFQATT, CDR2 SNEGSKA (reference sequence). V trimming: 2 bases; J trimming: 7 bases; junction bases outside the gene matches: 4. The CDR3 loop reads CSARTGQGANIQYF. The CDR3 nucleotides read TGCAGTGCTAGAACCGGACAGGGGGCGAACATTCAGTACTTC.